One sample yielded the 3 T cell receptor beta chains listed below, sequenced in a study of early T cells in non-severe SARS-CoV-2 infection. TCRdb passed the 5' RACE reads through MiXCR, listing each CDR3 protein once. Seen here are 40,000 to 45,000 distinct CDR3 sequences, 6% to 7% observed once, and the top ten hold roughly 20%. The sequencing here drew on whole blood, taken at baseline. The source is an adult who was a healthcare worker with PCR-confirmed SARS-CoV-2 infection or an uninfected control (not recorded which).

The rearrangement uses TRBV19 and TRBJ2-6; D uncertain. Deletions cut 7 bases from V and 0 bases from J, with 7 bases between. The germline gives CDR1 LNHDA, CDR2 SQIVND (reference sequence). The CDR3 is 14 residues long. CDR3 sequence reads: CASTSGSGANVLTF. The CDR3 DNA sequence: TGTGCCAGTACTTCCGGCTCTGGGGCCAACGTCCTGACTTTC. Drawing the rest from reference TRBV19 and TRBJ2-6, the complete variable domain is DGGITQSPKYLFRKEGQNVTLSCEQNLNHDAMYWYRQDPGQGLRLIYYSQIVNDFQKGDIAEGYSVSREKKESFPLTVTSAQKNPTAFYLCASTSGSGANVLTFGAGSRLTVL.

This clonotype was found many times. The chain couples TRBV4-3 to TRBJ2-7; D call uncertain. CDR1 and CDR2 from the germline V gene are LGHNA and YSLEER. Between the trimmed V and J ends, which lost 0 bases and 3 bases, there was a span of 15 bases. The CDR3 loop spans 16 amino acids. This chain's CDR3 is CASSQDPYDGDYEQYF. Written as DNA, the CDR3 is TGCGCCAGCAGCCAAGATCCCTACGATGGGGACTACGAGCAGTACTTC.

This clonotype has only a few counts. The gene calls are TRBV6-1 and TRBJ1-5; no reliable D call. The ends were cut back, 4 bases at V and 2 bases at J, with 12 bases in the middle. CDR1 is MNHNS and CDR2 is SASEGT in the germline V gene. The CDR3 is made up of 15 amino acids. The CDR3 region is CASSADPLGNQPQHF. As DNA, the CDR3 is TGTGCCAGCAGTGCAGACCCTCTCGGCAATCAGCCCCAGCATTTT.